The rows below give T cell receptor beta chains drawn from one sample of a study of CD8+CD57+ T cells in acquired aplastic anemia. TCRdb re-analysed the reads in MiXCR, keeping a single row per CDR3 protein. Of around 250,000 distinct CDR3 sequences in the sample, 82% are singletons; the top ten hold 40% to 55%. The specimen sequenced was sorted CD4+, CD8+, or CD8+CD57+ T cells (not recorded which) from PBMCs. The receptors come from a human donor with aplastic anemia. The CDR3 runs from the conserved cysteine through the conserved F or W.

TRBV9 CATSGGRENATTYF
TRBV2 CASGDVGRDTKYF
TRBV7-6 CASSLGGGEAFF
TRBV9 CASSVDSASYNSRYTF
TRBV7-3 CASSAQTGVHYTQYF
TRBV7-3 CASSLGRCHGYTFF
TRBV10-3 CAIGDEGTTTQYF
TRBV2 CASGDGGGDVAKNIQYF
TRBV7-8 CASSLGGGHSPQHF
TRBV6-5 CASRPGQGDQPQHF
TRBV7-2 CASSLAMRGKTEAFF
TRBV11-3 CASVEGLMNTEAFF
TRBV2 CASRDGGPDTQYF
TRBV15 CASSYVSGNDAQYF
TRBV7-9 CASSTGILEEQYF
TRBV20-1 CSARGSVEQYF
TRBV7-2 CASSLTSGAYNDQFF
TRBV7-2 CASSPSGNYGYTF
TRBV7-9 CASSFKRSGGSDEYF
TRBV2 CASSGGFGANVLTF
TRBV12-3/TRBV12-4 CASSLATSGRANSPLHF
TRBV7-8 CASSEVSGSSHQEQFF
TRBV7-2 CASSFVGTGTQYF
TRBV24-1 CASREGGGNGQDF
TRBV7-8 CASSLVLGVFLLYF
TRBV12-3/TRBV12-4 CASSLVQGGNQPQHF
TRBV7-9 CASSYLGTASAYEYTF
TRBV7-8 CASSFHPDATAHYF
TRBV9 CASSVYQNSYNDHTF
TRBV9 CASSFEAGHTGEHF
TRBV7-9 CASSFGGGNGHDEQFF
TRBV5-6 CASSLGEGSVYGYTF
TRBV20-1 CSWGLAGGGPDTQYF
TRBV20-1 CSARVPGQGVYEQYF
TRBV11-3 CASSLKVTGNTEAFF
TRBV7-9 CASSLNRVVSYEQYF
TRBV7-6 CASSSDRLLSTLHFF
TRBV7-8 CASSLEGLLDTQHF
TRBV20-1 CSARPGVQETQYF
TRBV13 CAGSGAGSYGANVLTF
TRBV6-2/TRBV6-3 CASRKDRGYEQYF
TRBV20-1 CSASGLDRDTDTQYF
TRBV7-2 CATSRAASHETQYF
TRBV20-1 CSASSWGHRGLDYGYTF
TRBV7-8 CASSFAGRARALYF
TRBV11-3 CASSLDAGGLDTQYF
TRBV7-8 CASSLGGSGVAQCYTF
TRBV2 CASSGGGGGDAKEFF
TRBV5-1 CASSSNLGTGEETQYF
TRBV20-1 CSARTGQGFFAEAFF
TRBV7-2 CASSLALGGDEQFF
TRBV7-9 CAGRFARETQYF
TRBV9 CAVRGGSDTQYF
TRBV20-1 CSARTGDTF